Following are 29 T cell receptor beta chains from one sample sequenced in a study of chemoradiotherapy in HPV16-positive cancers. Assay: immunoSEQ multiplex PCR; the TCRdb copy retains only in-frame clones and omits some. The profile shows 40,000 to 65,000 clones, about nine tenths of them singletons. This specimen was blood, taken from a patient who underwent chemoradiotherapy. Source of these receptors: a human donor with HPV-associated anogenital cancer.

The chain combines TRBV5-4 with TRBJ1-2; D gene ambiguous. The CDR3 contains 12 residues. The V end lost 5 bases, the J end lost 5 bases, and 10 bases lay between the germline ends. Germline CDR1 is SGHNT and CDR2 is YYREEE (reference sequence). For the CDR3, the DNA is TGTGCCAGCAGTCTTCGGGTTTATGGCTACACCTTC. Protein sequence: CASSLRVYGYTF. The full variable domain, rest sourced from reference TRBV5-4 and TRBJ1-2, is ETGVTQSPTHLIKTRGQQVTLRCSSQSGHNTVSWYQQALGQGPQFIFQYYREEENGRGNFPPRFSGLQFPNYSSELNVNALELDDSALYLCASSLRVYGYTFGSGTRLTVV.

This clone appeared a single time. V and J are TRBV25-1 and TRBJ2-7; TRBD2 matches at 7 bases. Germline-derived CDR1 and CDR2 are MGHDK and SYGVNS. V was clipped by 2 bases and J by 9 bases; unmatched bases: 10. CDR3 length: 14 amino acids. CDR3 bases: TGTGCCAGCAGTGAACGGCGGGAGAGCGCCGGGCAGTACTTC. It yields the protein CASSERRESAGQYF.

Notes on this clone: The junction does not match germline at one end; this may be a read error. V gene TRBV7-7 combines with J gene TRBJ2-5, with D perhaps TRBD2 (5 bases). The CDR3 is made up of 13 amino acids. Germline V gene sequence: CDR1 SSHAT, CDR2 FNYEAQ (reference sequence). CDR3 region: CASTPPGINTQYF. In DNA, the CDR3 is TGTGCTAGCACCCCACCCGGGATAAACACCCAGTACTTC.

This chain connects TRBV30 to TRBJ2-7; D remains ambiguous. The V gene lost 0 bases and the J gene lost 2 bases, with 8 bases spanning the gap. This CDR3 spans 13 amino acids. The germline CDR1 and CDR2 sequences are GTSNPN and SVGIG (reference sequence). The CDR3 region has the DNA TGTGCCTGGAGTGTACGGGCAGCCTACGAGCAGTACTTC. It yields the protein CAWSVRAAYEQYF. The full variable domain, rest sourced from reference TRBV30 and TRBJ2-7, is SQTIHQWPATLVQPVGSPLSLECTVEGTSNPNLYWYRQAAGRGLQLLFYSVGIGQISSEVPQNLSASRPQDRQFILSSKKLLLSDSGFYLCAWSVRAAYEQYFGPGTRLTVT.

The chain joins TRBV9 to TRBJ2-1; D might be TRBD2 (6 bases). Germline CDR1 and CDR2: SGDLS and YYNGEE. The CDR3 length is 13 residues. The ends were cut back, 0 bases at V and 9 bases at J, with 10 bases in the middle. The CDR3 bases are TGTGCCAGCAGCGTAGTCCGAGCGGGTGAGCAGTTCTTC. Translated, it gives CASSVVRAGEQFF. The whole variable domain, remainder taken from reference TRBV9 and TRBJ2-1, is DSGVTQTPKHLITATGQRVTLRCSPRSGDLSVYWYQQSLDQGLQFLIQYYNGEERAKGNILERFSAQQFPDLHSELNLSSLELGDSALYFCASSVVRAGEQFFGPGTRLTVL.

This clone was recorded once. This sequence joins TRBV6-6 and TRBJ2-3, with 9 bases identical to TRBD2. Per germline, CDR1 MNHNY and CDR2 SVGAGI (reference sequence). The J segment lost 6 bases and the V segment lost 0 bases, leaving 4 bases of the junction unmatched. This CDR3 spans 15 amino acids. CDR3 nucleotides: TGTGCCAGCAGTTACTCTAGCGGGGGAGTTGATACGCAGTATTTT. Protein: CASSYSSGGVDTQYF.

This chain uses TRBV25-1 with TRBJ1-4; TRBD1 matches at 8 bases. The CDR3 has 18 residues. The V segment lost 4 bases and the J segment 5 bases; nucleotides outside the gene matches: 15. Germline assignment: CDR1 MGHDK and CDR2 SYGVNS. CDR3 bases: TGTGCCAGCAGTGCCTCACCGGGACAGGCGGACATAAATGAAAAACTGTTTTTT. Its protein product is CASSASPGQADINEKLFF.

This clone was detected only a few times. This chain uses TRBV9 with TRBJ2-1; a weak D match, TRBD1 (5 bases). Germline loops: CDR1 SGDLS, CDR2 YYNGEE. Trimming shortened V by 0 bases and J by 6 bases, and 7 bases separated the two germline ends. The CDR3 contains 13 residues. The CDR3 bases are TGTGCCAGCAGCGTAGTAGACAGCAATGAGCAGTTCTTC. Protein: CASSVVDSNEQFF.

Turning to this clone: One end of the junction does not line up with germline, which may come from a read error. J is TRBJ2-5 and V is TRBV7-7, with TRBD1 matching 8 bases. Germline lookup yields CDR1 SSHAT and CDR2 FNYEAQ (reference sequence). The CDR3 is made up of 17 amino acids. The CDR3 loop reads CASSLDSGGLLQETQYF. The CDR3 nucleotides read TGTGCTAGCAGCTTAGACTCAGGGGGCCTGCTTCAAGAGACCCAGTACTTC.

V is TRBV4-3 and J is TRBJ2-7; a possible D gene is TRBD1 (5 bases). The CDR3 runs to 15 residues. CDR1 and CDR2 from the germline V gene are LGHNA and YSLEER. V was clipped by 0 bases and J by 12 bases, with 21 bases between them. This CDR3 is CASSQDVTAGYGWYF. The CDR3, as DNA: TGCGCCAGCAGCCAAGACGTGACAGCAGGCTACGGCTGGTACTTC.

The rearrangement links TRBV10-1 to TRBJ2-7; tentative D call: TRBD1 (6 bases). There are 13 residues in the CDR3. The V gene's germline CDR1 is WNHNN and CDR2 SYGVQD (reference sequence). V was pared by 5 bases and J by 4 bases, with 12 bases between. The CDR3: CASSPDRRYEQYF. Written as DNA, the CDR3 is TGCGCCAGCAGTCCTGACAGGAGGTACGAGCAGTACTTC.

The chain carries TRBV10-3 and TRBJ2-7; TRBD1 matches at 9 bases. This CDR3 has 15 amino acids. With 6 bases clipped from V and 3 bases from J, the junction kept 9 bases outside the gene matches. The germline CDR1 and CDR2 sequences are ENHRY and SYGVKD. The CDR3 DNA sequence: TGTGCCATCAGGGATGGACAGGGGAGGAACTACGAGCAGTACTTC. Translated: CAIRDGQGRNYEQYF.

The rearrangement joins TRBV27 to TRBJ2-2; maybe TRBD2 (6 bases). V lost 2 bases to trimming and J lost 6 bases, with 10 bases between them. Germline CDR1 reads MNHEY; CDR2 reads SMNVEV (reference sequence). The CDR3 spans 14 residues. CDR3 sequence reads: CASSLRREAGELFF. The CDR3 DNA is TGTGCCAGCAGTTTAAGGAGGGAAGCCGGGGAGCTGTTTTTT.

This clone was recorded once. This chain's CDR3 is CASTWGRGYEQYF. The CDR3 nucleotides read TGTGCCAGCACGTGGGGCAGGGGCTACGAGCAGTACTTC. The chain carries TRBV6-5 and TRBJ2-7, with D perhaps matching TRBD1 (6 bases). V was pared by 7 bases and J by 3 bases, with 13 bases between. The CDR3 runs 13 residues. The germline gives CDR1 MNHEY, CDR2 SVGAGI.

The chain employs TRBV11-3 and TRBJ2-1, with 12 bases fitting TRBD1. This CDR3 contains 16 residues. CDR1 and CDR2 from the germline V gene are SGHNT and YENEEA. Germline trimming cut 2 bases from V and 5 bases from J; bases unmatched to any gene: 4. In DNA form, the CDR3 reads TGTGCCAGCAGCTTAAGGGACAGGGGGCCTAACAATGAGCAGTTCTTC. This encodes CASSLRDRGPNNEQFF.

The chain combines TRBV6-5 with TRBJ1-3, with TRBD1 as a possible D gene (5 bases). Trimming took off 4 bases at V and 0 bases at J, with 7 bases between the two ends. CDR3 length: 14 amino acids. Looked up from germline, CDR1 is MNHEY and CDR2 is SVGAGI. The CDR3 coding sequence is TGTGCCAGCAGTTCGGGGGTCTCTGGAAACACCATATATTTT. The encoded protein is CASSSGVSGNTIYF.

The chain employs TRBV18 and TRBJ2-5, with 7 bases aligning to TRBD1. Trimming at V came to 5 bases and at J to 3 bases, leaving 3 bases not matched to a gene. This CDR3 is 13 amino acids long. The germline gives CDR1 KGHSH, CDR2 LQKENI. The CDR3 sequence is CASSYGQEETQYF. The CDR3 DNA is TGTGCCAGCTCATACGGACAGGAAGAGACCCAGTACTTC.

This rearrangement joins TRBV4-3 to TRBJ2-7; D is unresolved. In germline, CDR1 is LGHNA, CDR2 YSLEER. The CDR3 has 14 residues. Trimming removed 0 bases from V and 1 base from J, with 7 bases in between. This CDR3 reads CASSQETASYEQYF. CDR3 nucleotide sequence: TGCGCCAGCAGCCAAGAAACAGCTTCCTACGAGCAGTACTTC.

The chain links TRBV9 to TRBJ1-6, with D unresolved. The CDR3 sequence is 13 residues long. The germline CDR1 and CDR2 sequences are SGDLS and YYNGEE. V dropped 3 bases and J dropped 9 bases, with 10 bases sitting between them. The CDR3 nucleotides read TGTGCCAGCAGCGGACCTGATTCTTCACCCCTCCACTTT. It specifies CASSGPDSSPLHF.

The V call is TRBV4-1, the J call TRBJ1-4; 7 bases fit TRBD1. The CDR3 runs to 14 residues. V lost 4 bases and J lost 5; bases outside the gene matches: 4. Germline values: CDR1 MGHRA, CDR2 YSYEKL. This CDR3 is CASSRQGRNEKLFF. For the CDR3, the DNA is TGCGCCAGCAGCCGACAGGGACGCAATGAAAAACTGTTTTTT.

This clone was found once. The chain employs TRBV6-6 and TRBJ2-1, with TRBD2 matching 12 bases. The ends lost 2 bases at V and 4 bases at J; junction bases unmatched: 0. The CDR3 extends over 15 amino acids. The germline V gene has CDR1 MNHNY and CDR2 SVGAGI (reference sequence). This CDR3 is CASSYTSGGYNEQFF. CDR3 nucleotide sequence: TGTGCCAGCAGTTACACTAGCGGGGGGTACAATGAGCAGTTCTTC.

The CDR3: CASSVIGGLAYNEQFF. CDR3 nucleotide sequence: TGTGCCAGCAGTGTTATCGGGGGCCTAGCCTACAATGAGCAGTTCTTC. V usage is TRBV6-1 and J usage is TRBJ2-1; D tentatively fits TRBD1 or TRBD2 (6 bases each). Germline lookup yields CDR1 MNHNS and CDR2 SASEGT. This CDR3 region has 16 residues. Trimming cost V 4 bases and J 2 bases, with 15 bases left between them.

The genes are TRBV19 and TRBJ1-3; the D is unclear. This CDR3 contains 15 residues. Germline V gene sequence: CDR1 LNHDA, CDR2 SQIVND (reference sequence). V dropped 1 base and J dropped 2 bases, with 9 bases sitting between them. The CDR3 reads CASSIGQEPGNTIYF. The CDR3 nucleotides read TGTGCCAGTAGTATAGGGCAGGAGCCTGGAAACACCATATATTTT.

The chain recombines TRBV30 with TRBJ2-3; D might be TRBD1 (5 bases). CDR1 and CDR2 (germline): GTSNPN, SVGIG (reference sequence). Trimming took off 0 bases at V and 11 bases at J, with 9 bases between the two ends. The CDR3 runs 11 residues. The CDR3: CAWSVPGQQYF. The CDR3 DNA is TGTGCCTGGAGTGTACCCGGACAGCAGTATTTT.

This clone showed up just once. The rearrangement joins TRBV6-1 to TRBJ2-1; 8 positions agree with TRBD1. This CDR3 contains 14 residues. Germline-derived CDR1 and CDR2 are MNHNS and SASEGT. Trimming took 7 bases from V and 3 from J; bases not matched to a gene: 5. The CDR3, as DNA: TGTGCCAGCATAAGGACAGGGATCTACAATGAGCAGTTCTTC. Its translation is CASIRTGIYNEQFF.

The CDR3 DNA sequence: TGCGCCAGCAGCCCTGGACAGGGGGCAGGTGGCTACACCTTC. Protein: CASSPGQGAGGYTF. The rearrangement links TRBV5-1 to TRBJ1-2; 11 bases line up with TRBD1. CDR1 and CDR2 (germline): SGHRS, YFSETQ. The ends lost 4 bases at V and 7 bases at J; junction bases unmatched: 6. The CDR3 length is 14 residues.

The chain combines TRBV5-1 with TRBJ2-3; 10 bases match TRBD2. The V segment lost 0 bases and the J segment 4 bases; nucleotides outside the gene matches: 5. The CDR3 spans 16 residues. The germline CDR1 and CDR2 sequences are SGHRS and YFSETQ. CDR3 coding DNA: TGCGCCAGCAGCTTGGCATGGACTAGCGGAGCAGATACGCAGTATTTT. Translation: CASSLAWTSGADTQYF.

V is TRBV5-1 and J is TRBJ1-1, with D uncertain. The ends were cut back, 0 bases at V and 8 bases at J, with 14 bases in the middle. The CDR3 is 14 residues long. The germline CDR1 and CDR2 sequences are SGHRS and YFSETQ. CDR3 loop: CASSLVIGVVEAFF. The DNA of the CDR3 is TGCGCCAGCAGCTTGGTTATTGGTGTGGTAGAAGCTTTCTTT.

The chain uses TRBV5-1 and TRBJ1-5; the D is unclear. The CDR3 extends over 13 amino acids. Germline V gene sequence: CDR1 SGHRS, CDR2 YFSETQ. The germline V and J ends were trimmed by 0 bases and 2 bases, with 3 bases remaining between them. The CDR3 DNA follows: TGCGCCAGCAGCTTGGTTGGCAATCAGCCCCAGCATTTT. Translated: CASSLVGNQPQHF. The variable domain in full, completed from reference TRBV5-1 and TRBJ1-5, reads KAGVTQTPRYLIKTRGQQVTLSCSPISGHRSVSWYQQTPGQGLQFLFEYFSETQRNKGNFPGRFSGRQFSNSRSEMNVSTLELGDSALYLCASSLVGNQPQHFGDGTRLSIL.